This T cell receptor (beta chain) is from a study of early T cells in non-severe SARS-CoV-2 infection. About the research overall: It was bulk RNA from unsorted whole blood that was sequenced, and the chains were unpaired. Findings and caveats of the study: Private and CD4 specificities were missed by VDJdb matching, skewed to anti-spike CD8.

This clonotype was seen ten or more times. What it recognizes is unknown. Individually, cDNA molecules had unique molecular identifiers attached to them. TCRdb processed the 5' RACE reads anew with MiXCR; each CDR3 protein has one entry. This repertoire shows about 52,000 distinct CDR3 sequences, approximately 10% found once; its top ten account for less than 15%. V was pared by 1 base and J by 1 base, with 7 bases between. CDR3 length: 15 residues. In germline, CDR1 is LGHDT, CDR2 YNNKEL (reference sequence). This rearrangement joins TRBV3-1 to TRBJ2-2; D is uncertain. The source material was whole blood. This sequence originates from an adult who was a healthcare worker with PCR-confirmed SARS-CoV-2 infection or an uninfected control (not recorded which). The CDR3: CASSQGDRNTGELFF. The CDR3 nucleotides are TGTGCCAGCAGCCAAGGCGATCGGAACACCGGGGAGCTGTTTTTT.